The text below deals with one T cell receptor beta chain. Its antigen is unidentified. CDR1 is SGHTA, CDR2 FQGNSA, per germline. With 1 base removed from V and 3 bases from J, the gap between germline ends came to 16 bases. This CDR3 is 16 amino acids long. The entry originates in a study of CD8+ T cells in alopecia areata. Documented treatment: oral pan-JAK inhibitor, 5-10 mg twice daily. From alopecia areata patients, lesional scalp punch biopsies and peripheral blood were collected. General study findings and limits: Scalp lesions, especially in alopecia totalis/universalis, had higher clonality than normal scalp.

Reverse transcription of extracted RNA yielded cDNA, which provided the sequencing template. The table came from immunoSEQ multiplex PCR; TCRdb's copy has only in-frame clones and leaves some out. The profile shows approximately 190,000 clones, roughly 60% of them singletons. The specimen comprised CD4+ T cells sorted from blood, sampled at week 24, from a patient treated with tofacitinib. This receptor was identified in a human donor with alopecia areata. V usage is TRBV7-2 and J usage is TRBJ2-7, with D possibly being TRBD2 (5 bases). CDR3 nucleotides: TGTGCCAGCAGCTTAGGTCCGGGGTCCTCCAACTACGAGCAGTACTTC. Its translation: CASSLGPGSSNYEQYF.